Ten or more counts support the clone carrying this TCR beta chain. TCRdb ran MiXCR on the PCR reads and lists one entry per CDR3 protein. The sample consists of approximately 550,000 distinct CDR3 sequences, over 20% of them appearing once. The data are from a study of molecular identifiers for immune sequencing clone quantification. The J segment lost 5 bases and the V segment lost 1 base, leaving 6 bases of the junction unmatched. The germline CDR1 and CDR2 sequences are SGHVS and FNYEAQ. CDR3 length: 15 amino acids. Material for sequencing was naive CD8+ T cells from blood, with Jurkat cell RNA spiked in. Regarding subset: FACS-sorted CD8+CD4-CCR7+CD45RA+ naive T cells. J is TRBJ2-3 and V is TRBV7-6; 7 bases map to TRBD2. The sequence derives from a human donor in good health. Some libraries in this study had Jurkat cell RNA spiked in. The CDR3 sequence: CASSLEGLSLDTQYF. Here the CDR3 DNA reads TGTGCCAGCAGCTTAGAGGGACTATCCTTAGATACGCAGTATTTT.